This is a list of T cell receptor beta chains from one sample in a study of shared clonotypes between healthy human individuals. The protocol was immunoSEQ multiplex PCR, while the TCRdb copy is restricted to in-frame clones and leaves out a portion. Of 2 million to 2.5 million clones listed, under 97% are singletons. Sequences were obtained from naive CD4+ T cells sorted from blood. Every receptor here comes from a man aged 18 to 30 in good health. The CDR3 runs from the conserved cysteine through the conserved F or W. The D gene is left open where the match is weak. Some rows mark clone size as missing; the rest say once, few, many or name a class of expanded clone.

j_call: TRBJ2-4; v_call: TRBV5-1; clone_size: .; d_call: .; cdr3_length: 17; cdr3_nt: TGCGCCAGCAGCTTGGCCTCCGGGGATTTAGCCAAAAACATTCAGTACTTC; cdr3_aa: CASSLASGDLAKNIQYF
j_call: TRBJ1-1; v_call: TRBV27; clone_size: .; d_call: TRBD1; cdr3_length: 15; cdr3_nt: TGTGCCAGCAGTTTCGGGACAGGGAAGCAAGGTGAAGCTTTCTTT; cdr3_aa: CASSFGTGKQGEAFF
j_call: TRBJ1-2; v_call: TRBV7-2; clone_size: .; d_call: .; cdr3_length: 15; cdr3_nt: TGTGCCAGCAGCTTAGACCGGGGCGGGTGGTATGGCTACACCTTC; cdr3_aa: CASSLDRGGWYGYTF
j_call: TRBJ2-3; v_call: TRBV6-1; clone_size: .; d_call: .; cdr3_length: 16; cdr3_nt: TGTGCCAGCAGTGGAACACATACAAGACTTGGCGATACGCAGTATTTT; cdr3_aa: CASSGTHTRLGDTQYF
j_call: TRBJ2-5; v_call: TRBV7-7; clone_size: .; d_call: .; cdr3_length: 14; cdr3_nt: TGTGCTAGCAGCTCACCACAGGGCCCAGAGACCCAGTACTTC; cdr3_aa: CASSSPQGPETQYF
j_call: TRBJ2-5; v_call: TRBV11-2; clone_size: .; d_call: TRBD1; cdr3_length: 15; cdr3_nt: TGTGCCAGCAGCTTTCCGGGACAGGGAACGGAGACCCAGTACTTC; cdr3_aa: CASSFPGQGTETQYF
j_call: TRBJ2-5; v_call: TRBV25-1; clone_size: .; d_call: .; cdr3_length: 14; cdr3_nt: TGTGCCAGCAGTGAGACTAGTCGCCAAGAGACCCAGTACTTC; cdr3_aa: CASSETSRQETQYF
j_call: TRBJ2-2; v_call: TRBV6-5; clone_size: .; d_call: .; cdr3_length: 14; cdr3_nt: TGTGCCAGCAGTCCACCGGGGTCCGACGGGGAGCTGTTTTTT; cdr3_aa: CASSPPGSDGELFF
j_call: TRBJ2-3; v_call: TRBV5-1; clone_size: .; d_call: TRBD2; cdr3_length: 14; cdr3_nt: TGCGCCAGGTCCCGGAGCGGGGGATCAGATACGCAGTATTTT; cdr3_aa: CARSRSGGSDTQYF
j_call: TRBJ2-1; v_call: TRBV4-3; clone_size: .; d_call: .; cdr3_length: 16; cdr3_nt: TGCGCCAGCAGCCAAGGGGGGGCCCACGCCTACAATGAGCAGTTCTTC; cdr3_aa: CASSQGGAHAYNEQFF
j_call: TRBJ1-1; v_call: TRBV7-3; clone_size: .; d_call: TRBD1; cdr3_length: 13; cdr3_nt: TGTGCCAGCAGCCAGGGGGGTAACACTGAAGCTTTCTTT; cdr3_aa: CASSQGGNTEAFF
j_call: TRBJ1-2; v_call: TRBV5-5; clone_size: .; d_call: .; cdr3_length: 15; cdr3_nt: TGTGCCAGCAGTCTAGACGGTACGCCTTTCTATGGCTACACCTTC; cdr3_aa: CASSLDGTPFYGYTF
j_call: TRBJ2-2; v_call: TRBV9; clone_size: .; d_call: .; cdr3_length: 15; cdr3_nt: TGTGCCAGCAGCGGGGGACACCTGAACACCGGGGAGCTGTTTTTT; cdr3_aa: CASSGGHLNTGELFF
j_call: TRBJ1-1; v_call: TRBV4-2; clone_size: .; d_call: .; cdr3_length: 13; cdr3_nt: TGTGCCAGCAGCCAAGACGGATGGACAGAAGCTTTCTTT; cdr3_aa: CASSQDGWTEAFF
j_call: TRBJ1-3; v_call: TRBV4-1; clone_size: .; d_call: .; cdr3_length: 15; cdr3_nt: TGCGCCAGCAGCCAAGCCTGGTCACTGGGAAACACCATATATTTT; cdr3_aa: CASSQAWSLGNTIYF
j_call: TRBJ1-1; v_call: TRBV28; clone_size: .; d_call: .; cdr3_length: 12; cdr3_nt: TGTGCCAGCAGTCCGGGGTTCCGGGCAGCTTTCTTT; cdr3_aa: CASSPGFRAAFF
j_call: TRBJ2-7; v_call: TRBV6-1; clone_size: .; d_call: .; cdr3_length: 14; cdr3_nt: TGTGCCAGCTTTTTGCAGGGATCGTTTTACGAGCAGTACTTC; cdr3_aa: CASFLQGSFYEQYF
j_call: TRBJ1-6; v_call: TRBV6-5; clone_size: .; d_call: .; cdr3_length: 16; cdr3_nt: TGTGCCAGCAGTTATCAAGTAGGGGCTTTTAATTCACCCCTCCACTTT; cdr3_aa: CASSYQVGAFNSPLHF
j_call: TRBJ1-2; v_call: TRBV15; clone_size: .; d_call: .; cdr3_length: 13; cdr3_nt: TGTGCCACCAGCATAAGACAGGCGCATGGCTACACCTTC; cdr3_aa: CATSIRQAHGYTF
j_call: TRBJ1-1; v_call: TRBV5-6; clone_size: .; d_call: .; cdr3_length: 14; cdr3_nt: TGTGCCAGCAGCTTGGCCTCCCTGAACACTGAAGCTTTCTTT; cdr3_aa: CASSLASLNTEAFF
j_call: TRBJ1-4; v_call: TRBV30; clone_size: .; d_call: TRBD1; cdr3_length: 15; cdr3_nt: TGTGCCTGGAGCGGGGCAGGGACAGGGGGAAGAAAACTGTTTTTT; cdr3_aa: CAWSGAGTGGRKLFF
j_call: TRBJ1-1; v_call: TRBV9; clone_size: .; d_call: .; cdr3_length: 13; cdr3_nt: TGTGCCAGCAGTATACAGGACAACACTGAAGCTTTCTTT; cdr3_aa: CASSIQDNTEAFF
j_call: TRBJ2-5; v_call: TRBV18; clone_size: .; d_call: .; cdr3_length: 12; cdr3_nt: TGTGCCAGCTCATTCCAAGGGGAGACCCAGTACTTC; cdr3_aa: CASSFQGETQYF
j_call: TRBJ1-1; v_call: TRBV5-1; clone_size: .; d_call: .; cdr3_length: 14; cdr3_nt: TGCGCCAGCAGCGTGGAACAGGGTAGCACTGAAGCTTTCTTT; cdr3_aa: CASSVEQGSTEAFF
j_call: TRBJ1-4; v_call: TRBV19; clone_size: .; d_call: TRBD1; cdr3_length: 14; cdr3_nt: TGTGCCAGTAGTAACAGGGGGCTGTGGGAAAAACTGTTTTTT; cdr3_aa: CASSNRGLWEKLFF
j_call: TRBJ1-2; v_call: TRBV21-1; clone_size: .; d_call: .; cdr3_length: 11; cdr3_nt: TGTGCCAGCAGCGAAGAGAATGGCTACACCTTC; cdr3_aa: CASSEENGYTF
j_call: TRBJ2-7; v_call: TRBV9; clone_size: once; d_call: TRBD1; cdr3_length: 14; cdr3_nt: TGTGCCAGCAGCGTAGGGTCAGGGGGATACGAGCAGTACTTC; cdr3_aa: CASSVGSGGYEQYF
j_call: TRBJ2-7; v_call: TRBV13; clone_size: .; d_call: TRBD2; cdr3_length: 16; cdr3_nt: TGTGCCAGCAGCTACCTCCGGGGGGGAGGGGGCTACGAGCAGTACTTC; cdr3_aa: CASSYLRGGGGYEQYF
j_call: TRBJ2-4; v_call: TRBV13; clone_size: .; d_call: .; cdr3_length: 16; cdr3_nt: TGTGCCAGCAGCTTAGGCGGGATTATAGCCAAAAACATTCAGTACTTC; cdr3_aa: CASSLGGIIAKNIQYF
j_call: TRBJ2-7; v_call: TRBV7-6; clone_size: .; d_call: .; cdr3_length: 13; cdr3_nt: TGTGCCAGCAGCTTAGTAGATCGCTACGAGCAGTACTTC; cdr3_aa: CASSLVDRYEQYF
j_call: TRBJ1-2; v_call: TRBV30; clone_size: .; d_call: .; cdr3_length: 15; cdr3_nt: TGTGCCTGGAGTGTAGGGGTGAACGGTTTACGGGGCTACACCTTC; cdr3_aa: CAWSVGVNGLRGYTF
j_call: TRBJ1-5; v_call: TRBV7-2; clone_size: .; d_call: .; cdr3_length: 15; cdr3_nt: TGTGCCAGCAGCTTGGGGGAGTGGAACAATCAGCCCCAGCATTTT; cdr3_aa: CASSLGEWNNQPQHF
j_call: TRBJ2-5; v_call: TRBV7-6; clone_size: .; d_call: TRBD2; cdr3_length: 17; cdr3_nt: TGTGCCAGCAGCTTAGGTCCGGGACTAGCGCCCAGTGAGACCCAGTACTTC; cdr3_aa: CASSLGPGLAPSETQYF
j_call: TRBJ2-7; v_call: TRBV19; clone_size: .; d_call: .; cdr3_length: 14; cdr3_nt: TGTGCCAGTAGTGCCCAAGGCCCTTTAGGCGAGCAGTACTTC; cdr3_aa: CASSAQGPLGEQYF
j_call: TRBJ1-2; v_call: TRBV30; clone_size: .; d_call: TRBD1; cdr3_length: 15; cdr3_nt: TGTGCCTGGAGGAGACAGGGGGCTCCTAACTATGGCTACACCTTC; cdr3_aa: CAWRRQGAPNYGYTF